The 28 T cell receptor beta chains below come from one sample, sequenced in a study of T-cell reconstitution after alpha-beta-depleted transplantation in children. The library targeted TCRbeta and was prepared with unique molecular identifiers. TCRdb passed the PCR reads through MiXCR, listing each CDR3 protein once. Of 500,000 or so distinct CDR3 sequences listed, about an eighth are singletons. The material was PBMCs, mostly from graft donor cells, obtained 180 days after TCRalphabeta/CD19-depleted stem cell transplant. These receptors originate from a female patient between 2 and 10 years old who had a stem cell transplant for aplastic anemia, so the T cells may come from the graft donor.

A few counts support this clonotype. A single base separates this from a much larger clone, so it may be a read error. The chain combines TRBV7-9 with TRBJ2-5; unclear D gene. There are 12 residues in the CDR3. Germline loops: CDR1 SEHNR, CDR2 FQNEAQ (reference sequence). The ends were cut back, 0 bases at V and 5 bases at J, with 4 bases in the middle. The CDR3 nucleotides are TGTGCCAGCAGCTTAGCGCTGGAGACCCAGTACTTC. Protein: CASSLALETQYF.

The chain joins TRBV19 to TRBJ2-2, with D possibly being TRBD2 (6 bases). V gave up 2 bases and J gave up 1 base, with 14 bases separating them. Germline CDR1 reads LNHDA; CDR2 reads SQIVND (reference sequence). The CDR3 runs 17 residues. CDR3 nucleotide sequence: TGTGCCAGTAGTATACCCCTAAGTAGCGGGAACACCGGGGAGCTGTTTTTT. Its translation is CASSIPLSSGNTGELFF.

V usage is TRBV6-1 and J usage is TRBJ2-7; D ambiguous. Germline V CDR1 and CDR2: MNHNS, SASEGT. This CDR3 is built from 14 residues. V lost 4 bases, J lost 0 bases, and 10 bases lay in between. In DNA, the CDR3 is TGTGCCAGCAGTGGTTGGGTCCGCTCCTACGAGCAGTACTTC. It is translated as CASSGWVRSYEQYF.

The chain has TRBV7-9 and TRBJ1-3, with D perhaps matching TRBD1 (6 bases). This CDR3 is built from 11 residues. Deletions cut 6 bases from V and 8 bases from J, with 8 bases between. The germline CDR1 and CDR2 sequences are SEHNR and FQNEAQ (reference sequence). CDR3 sequence: CASRPGDTIYF. The CDR3 DNA is TGTGCCAGCAGACCAGGGGACACCATATATTTT.

In this sample, this clonotype turned up a few times. The V call is TRBV7-7, the J call TRBJ2-1; no clear D gene. CDR3 length equals 13 residues. Germline V CDR1 and CDR2: SSHAT, FNYEAQ (reference sequence). V was trimmed by 4 bases and J by 10 bases, leaving 14 bases between them. CDR3 sequence (DNA): TGTGCCAGCAGCTCCCTGAGGCAGTCGGAGCAGTTCTTC. This codes for CASSSLRQSEQFF.

This clonotype was recorded a few times. V and J are TRBV27 and TRBJ1-1; 8 bases align to TRBD1. This CDR3 region has 14 residues. The junction had 9 bases not matched to a gene; V was cut back by 4 bases and J by 8 bases. In germline, CDR1 is MNHEY, CDR2 SMNVEV (reference sequence). CDR3 in amino acids: CASSWFQGAYEAFF. The CDR3 DNA reads as TGTGCCAGCAGTTGGTTCCAGGGGGCATACGAAGCTTTCTTT.

The V gene is TRBV5-4, the J gene TRBJ2-2; no clear D gene. The V gene's germline CDR1 is SGHNT and CDR2 YYREEE (reference sequence). Trimming removed 0 bases at V and 1 base at J, with 10 bases between. This CDR3 comprises 16 residues. CDR3 nucleotide sequence: TGTGCCAGCAGCTTGGGTCGGCAGCTGAACACCGGGGAGCTGTTTTTT. Amino acid sequence: CASSLGRQLNTGELFF.

The rearrangement uses TRBV7-2 and TRBJ2-7, with D tentatively TRBD1 or TRBD2 (6 bases each). CDR1 and CDR2 from the germline V gene are SGHTA and FQGNSA. V was shortened by 4 bases and J by 4 bases, with 23 bases between the two germline ends. This CDR3 has 17 residues. The CDR3, as DNA: TGTGCCAGCAGCTCACGCCAGAGCGGGTGGAGGGGGTACGAGCAGTACTTC. Translating it yields CASSSRQSGWRGYEQYF.

V gene TRBV7-9 combines with J gene TRBJ2-1, with 12 nucleotides matching TRBD2. Germline assignment: CDR1 SEHNR and CDR2 FQNEAQ (reference sequence). The V gene end was trimmed by 4 bases and the J gene end by 0 bases; junction bases not matched to a gene: 1. This CDR3 is built from 16 residues. DNA for the CDR3: TGTGCCAGCAGCTCGGGACTAGCGGGCTCCTACAATGAGCAGTTCTTC. It is translated as CASSSGLAGSYNEQFF.

This clonotype was seen a few times. The CDR3 reads CASSEGGASHYEQYV. The DNA for the CDR3 is TGTGCCAGCAGCGAGGGGGGAGCTTCCCACTACGAGCAGTACGTC. This sequence joins TRBV9 and TRBJ2-7; D may match TRBD1 or TRBD2 (6 bases each). CDR3 size: 15 residues. Germline lookup yields CDR1 SGDLS and CDR2 YYNGEE. The V end was cut by 3 bases, the J end by 3 bases, with 16 bases between.

Many counts were recorded for this clonotype. The rearrangement joins TRBV12-3 or TRBV12-4 to TRBJ2-2, with D possibly being TRBD2 (5 bases). The germline V and J ends were trimmed by 7 bases and 4 bases, with 7 bases remaining between them. This CDR3 has 12 residues. The CDR3: CASTRGTGELFF. CDR3 in DNA: TGTGCCAGCACTCGGGGCACCGGGGAGCTGTTTTTT.

This clonotype has just a few counts. The chain uses TRBV7-9 and TRBJ1-1; possible D gene TRBD1, 5 bases. Germline V gene sequence: CDR1 SEHNR, CDR2 FQNEAQ (reference sequence). Deletions cut 5 bases from V and 10 bases from J, with 11 bases between. The CDR3 sequence is 11 residues long. The CDR3 is CASSEGLGAFF. The CDR3, as DNA: TGTGCCAGCAGCGAGGGGTTGGGAGCTTTCTTT.

This clonotype was counted a few times. This CDR3 is CASRRQSNYGYTF. The CDR3 DNA reads as TGTGCCAGTAGAAGACAGTCTAACTATGGCTACACCTTC. The chain recombines TRBV28 with TRBJ1-2, with D maybe TRBD1 (5 bases). This CDR3 is built from 13 residues. V was clipped by 9 bases and J by 0 bases, with 11 bases between them. Germline CDR1 is MDHEN and CDR2 is SYDVKM.

V gene TRBV20-1 combines with J gene TRBJ1-2; the D is unclear. Germline assignment: CDR1 DFQATT and CDR2 SNEGSKA (reference sequence). There are 10 residues in the CDR3. Trimming shortened V by 3 bases and J by 8 bases, and 7 bases separated the two germline ends. CDR3 sequence: CSASGSGYTF. The CDR3 nucleotides read TGCAGTGCTAGCGGAAGCGGCTACACCTTC.

There are many counts of this clonotype. The V call is TRBV6-5, the J call TRBJ1-4; D unresolved. There are 12 residues in the CDR3. The V and J ends lost 11 bases and 8 bases respectively, with 15 bases between them. Germline values: CDR1 MNHEY, CDR2 SVGAGI. The CDR3 region is CAAGRTGEKLFF. The CDR3 nucleotides read TGTGCCGCGGGCCGGACGGGGGAAAAACTGTTTTTT.

This clonotype has a handful of counts. The chain carries TRBV12-3 or TRBV12-4 and TRBJ2-1; 8 bases agree with TRBD1. V was pared by 4 bases and J by 6 bases, with 5 bases of the junction left unmatched. The CDR3 loop spans 14 amino acids. For the CDR3, the DNA is TGTGCCAGCAGTTACCAGGGGGCCTTCAATGAGCAGTTCTTC. This translates into CASSYQGAFNEQFF.

This chain connects TRBV6-2 or TRBV6-3 to TRBJ2-2; the match to TRBD1 covers 10 bases. Losses at the gene ends were 4 bases for V and 6 bases for J; bases not matched to a gene: 5. Germline assignment: CDR1 MNHEY and CDR2 SVGEGT. CDR3 length equals 15 residues. The CDR3 is CASSSGQGRPGELFF. CDR3 nucleotides: TGTGCCAGCAGTTCGGGACAGGGGAGGCCCGGGGAGCTGTTTTTT.

This clonotype was seen a few times. V usage is TRBV7-6 and J usage is TRBJ2-1; 9 bases agree with TRBD2. J lost 8 bases, V lost 5 bases, and 10 bases had no gene match. This CDR3 region has 15 residues. In germline, CDR1 is SGHVS, CDR2 FNYEAQ. CDR3 nucleotides: TGTGCCAGCAGCCCGCAGGGACTAGCTTCGTATGAGCAGTTCTTC. This codes for CASSPQGLASYEQFF. Variable domain in full (rest from reference TRBV7-6 and TRBJ2-1): GAGVSQSPRYKVTKRGQDVALRCDPISGHVSLYWYRQALGQGPEFLTYFNYEAQQDKSGLPNDRFSAERPEGSISTLTIQRTEQRDSAMYRCASSPQGLASYEQFFGPGTRLTVL.

There are a few counts of this clonotype. V is TRBV7-9 and J is TRBJ2-5; 7 positions match TRBD1. The CDR3 extends over 14 amino acids. The V gene's germline CDR1 is SEHNR and CDR2 FQNEAQ (reference sequence). Losses at the gene ends were 3 bases for V and 2 bases for J; bases not matched to a gene: 3. CDR3 bases: TGTGCCAGCAGCTTCACAGGGGCTCAAGAGACCCAGTACTTC. Translating gives CASSFTGAQETQYF.

This chain uses TRBV28 with TRBJ1-3, with a weak D call TRBD1 (5 bases). The V and J ends lost 4 bases and 0 bases respectively, with 10 bases between them. There are 15 residues in the CDR3. CDR1 MDHEN and CDR2 SYDVKM come from the germline V gene. The CDR3 loop is CASSSGAYSGNTIYF. In DNA form, the CDR3 reads TGTGCCAGCAGTTCCGGGGCTTACTCTGGAAACACCATATATTTT.

This clonotype was found a few times. The V and J genes are TRBV20-1 and TRBJ2-2; tentative D call: TRBD1 (6 bases). This CDR3 has 13 residues. CDR1 is DFQATT and CDR2 is SNEGSKA in the germline V gene (reference sequence). V lost 4 bases and J lost 6, with 12 bases in between. The CDR3 nucleotides are TGCAGTGCTAACAGGGAAGGAGCCGGGGAGCTGTTTTTT. This gives the protein CSANREGAGELFF.

The chain links TRBV6-2 or TRBV6-3 to TRBJ2-1; TRBD2 agrees at 8 bases. With 7 bases clipped from V and 0 bases from J, the junction kept 32 bases outside the gene matches. The CDR3 extends over 24 amino acids. The germline CDR1 and CDR2 sequences are MNHEY and SVGEGT. CDR3 residues: CASTGNSGANGRTSLQGSYNEQFF. The CDR3 DNA reads as TGTGCCAGCACCGGAAACTCGGGGGCGAATGGCCGGACTAGCCTTCAGGGCTCCTACAATGAGCAGTTCTTC.

This clonotype came up a few times. This rearrangement joins TRBV29-1 to TRBJ2-7, with D uncertain. CDR3 size: 12 residues. With 4 bases removed from V and 4 bases from J, the gap between germline ends came to 11 bases. CDR1 SQVTM and CDR2 ANQGSEA come from the germline V gene. CDR3 nucleotide sequence: TGCAGCGTTGCGGGTCAAAGGTACGAGCAGTACTTC. Its translation is CSVAGQRYEQYF.

This clonotype was seen once. The chain recombines TRBV20-1 with TRBJ1-5, with a possible D match to TRBD1 (5 bases). The CDR3 spans 15 residues. The V and J ends lost 6 bases and 4 bases respectively, with 19 bases between them. Germline V CDR1 and CDR2: DFQATT, SNEGSKA (reference sequence). CDR3 sequence: CSAKNTGTLNQPQHF. The DNA for the CDR3 is TGCAGTGCCAAGAATACCGGGACCTTAAATCAGCCCCAGCATTTT.

A few counts support this clonotype. The chain joins TRBV24-1 to TRBJ2-5; 8 bases align to TRBD1. Germline V gene data show CDR1 as KGHDR and CDR2 as SFDVKD. The length of the CDR3 is 14 residues. The V gene end was trimmed by 2 bases and the J gene end by 5 bases; junction bases not matched to a gene: 3. CDR3 amino acids: CATSDSRQGETQYF. CDR3 DNA sequence: TGTGCCACCAGTGATTCACGACAGGGGGAGACCCAGTACTTC.

V gene TRBV5-1 combines with J gene TRBJ2-1; D remains unclear. The CDR3 covers 13 residues. Germline lookup yields CDR1 SGHRS and CDR2 YFSETQ. The V end lost 4 bases, the J end lost 2 bases, and 7 bases lay between the germline ends. The CDR3, as DNA: TGCGCCAGCAGCGCGGCTCCCTACAATGAGCAGTTCTTC. Encoded protein: CASSAAPYNEQFF.

This clonotype appeared a few times. V and J are TRBV5-5 and TRBJ2-3, with a possible D match to TRBD1 (5 bases). In germline, CDR1 is SGHKS, CDR2 YYEKEE (reference sequence). Trimming stripped 0 bases from V and 0 bases from J, with 8 bases between. The CDR3 has 15 residues. CDR3 in DNA: TGTGCCAGCAGCTTGGTAGGGGATAGCACAGATACGCAGTATTTT. This encodes CASSLVGDSTDTQYF. The whole variable domain, filled in from reference TRBV5-5 and TRBJ2-3, reads DAGVTQSPTHLIKTRGQQVTLRCSPISGHKSVSWYQQVLGQGPQFIFQYYEKEERGRGNFPDRFSARQFPNYSSELNVNALLLGDSALYLCASSLVGDSTDTQYFGPGTRLTVL.

This chain connects TRBV11-2 to TRBJ2-7; 14 bases are a match to TRBD2. Germline CDR1 reads SGHAT; CDR2 reads FQNNGV. Trimming took 5 bases from V and 2 from J; bases not matched to a gene: 8. The CDR3 loop spans 17 amino acids. In DNA form, the CDR3 reads TGTGCCAGCAGCCCCCGTCGACTAGCGGGAGGGCCCTACGAGCAGTACTTC. Encoded protein: CASSPRRLAGGPYEQYF.